Listed below are T cell receptor beta chains from one sample, sequenced in a study of cytomegalovirus exposure and HLA in healthy donors. Sequencing used immunoSEQ multiplex PCR; TCRdb keeps in-frame clones, though not all of them. The sample holds 80,000 to 100,000 clones, about four fifths seen once. Sequencing was done on a sample of PBMCs. The source of these receptors is a female donor in good health and CMV-seropositive. Both conserved end residues are part of each CDR3. A D gene is named only where the DNA matches it firmly. Where a row states a size, it is once, few, many or the class of an expanded clone; other rows omit it.

cdr3_length: 13; d_call: -; clone_size: -; j_call: TRBJ1-6; v_call: TRBV6-6; cdr3_aa: CASSYSPGSPLHF; cdr3_nt: TGTGCCAGCAGTTACTCCCCAGGGTCCCCCCTCCACTTT
cdr3_length: 18; d_call: TRBD2; clone_size: -; j_call: TRBJ2-3; v_call: TRBV11-2; cdr3_aa: CASSLEAPGLAGGSTQYF; cdr3_nt: TGTGCCAGCAGCTTAGAGGCTCCGGGACTAGCGGGGGGGAGTACGCAGTATTTT
cdr3_length: 15; d_call: -; clone_size: -; j_call: TRBJ2-2; v_call: TRBV7-9; cdr3_aa: CASSLHGQSLEELFF; cdr3_nt: TGTGCCAGCAGCTTACATGGACAAAGCCTGGAGGAGCTGTTTTTT
cdr3_length: 15; d_call: TRBD1; clone_size: -; j_call: TRBJ2-7; v_call: TRBV5-1; cdr3_aa: CASSLWTGRGYEQYF; cdr3_nt: TGCGCCAGCAGCTTGTGGACAGGGAGAGGATACGAGCAGTACTTC
cdr3_length: 14; d_call: TRBD1; clone_size: -; j_call: TRBJ1-5; v_call: TRBV28; cdr3_aa: CASRPGQSNQPQHF; cdr3_nt: TGTGCCAGCAGACCGGGACAGTCCAATCAGCCCCAGCATTTT
cdr3_length: 12; d_call: TRBD1; clone_size: -; j_call: TRBJ1-2; v_call: TRBV2; cdr3_aa: CASRDRDYGYTF; cdr3_nt: TGTGCCAGCAGGGACAGGGACTATGGCTACACCTTC
cdr3_length: 16; d_call: TRBD2; clone_size: -; j_call: TRBJ2-3; v_call: TRBV7-6; cdr3_aa: CASSTSGSEGTDTQYF; cdr3_nt: TGTGCCAGCAGCACTAGCGGCTCCGAAGGAACAGATACGCAGTATTTT
cdr3_length: 13; d_call: TRBD1; clone_size: once; j_call: TRBJ1-2; v_call: TRBV27; cdr3_aa: CASSLTTGGGYTF; cdr3_nt: TGTGCCAGCAGTTTAACGACAGGGGGTGGCTACACCTTC
cdr3_length: 17; d_call: -; clone_size: -; j_call: TRBJ2-6; v_call: TRBV27; cdr3_aa: CASRKAGVRSGANVLTF; cdr3_nt: TGTGCCAGCAGAAAGGCAGGGGTCCGCTCTGGGGCCAACGTCCTGACTTTC
cdr3_length: 14; d_call: -; clone_size: -; j_call: TRBJ1-3; v_call: TRBV7-9; cdr3_aa: CASSPGQGMSTIYF; cdr3_nt: TGTGCCAGCAGCCCTGGGCAGGGGATGAGCACCATATATTTT
cdr3_length: 16; d_call: TRBD1; clone_size: -; j_call: TRBJ1-1; v_call: TRBV28; cdr3_aa: CASSLLAPDREKAAFF; cdr3_nt: TGTGCCAGCAGTCTACTCGCCCCGGACAGGGAAAAGGCAGCTTTCTTT
cdr3_length: 18; d_call: TRBD1; clone_size: -; j_call: TRBJ1-5; v_call: TRBV28; cdr3_aa: CASSLLVGTGGGNQPQHF; cdr3_nt: TGTGCCAGCAGTTTATTGGTCGGGACAGGGGGCGGCAATCAGCCCCAGCATTTT
cdr3_length: 15; d_call: TRBD1; clone_size: -; j_call: TRBJ1-1; v_call: TRBV18; cdr3_aa: CASSPDRGLGTEAFF; cdr3_nt: TGTGCCAGCTCACCCGACAGGGGGTTAGGCACTGAAGCTTTCTTT
cdr3_length: 14; d_call: -; clone_size: -; j_call: TRBJ1-5; v_call: TRBV10-3; cdr3_aa: CAISETGLDQPQHF; cdr3_nt: TGTGCCATCAGTGAGACAGGGCTGGATCAGCCCCAGCATTTT
cdr3_length: 17; d_call: -; clone_size: -; j_call: TRBJ2-2; v_call: TRBV5-1; cdr3_aa: CASRRGQLGANTGELFF; cdr3_nt: TGCGCCAGCCGCAGGGGACAATTGGGGGCAAACACCGGGGAGCTGTTTTTT
cdr3_length: 14; d_call: TRBD1; clone_size: -; j_call: TRBJ2-5; v_call: TRBV5-4; cdr3_aa: CASSWDSSGETQYF; cdr3_nt: TGTGCCAGCAGCTGGGACAGCTCTGGAGAGACCCAGTACTTC
cdr3_length: 14; d_call: -; clone_size: -; j_call: TRBJ2-1; v_call: TRBV7-9; cdr3_aa: CASSFLMADNEQFF; cdr3_nt: TGTGCCAGCAGCTTTTTAATGGCAGACAATGAGCAGTTCTTC
cdr3_length: 15; d_call: -; clone_size: -; j_call: TRBJ1-4; v_call: TRBV5-1; cdr3_aa: CASSSLDSTREKLFF; cdr3_nt: TGCGCCAGCAGCTCCCTGGACAGCACCAGGGAAAAACTGTTTTTT
cdr3_length: 15; d_call: -; clone_size: -; j_call: TRBJ2-7; v_call: TRBV15; cdr3_aa: CATSRDLARNYEQYF; cdr3_nt: TGTGCCACCAGCAGAGATCTGGCCAGAAACTACGAGCAGTACTTC
cdr3_length: 13; d_call: -; clone_size: -; j_call: TRBJ1-2; v_call: TRBV6-5; cdr3_aa: CASSYSTDYGYTF; cdr3_nt: TGTGCCAGCAGTTACTCGACAGATTATGGCTACACCTTC
cdr3_length: 14; d_call: -; clone_size: -; j_call: TRBJ1-3; v_call: TRBV6-5; cdr3_aa: CASSYLPSGNTIYF; cdr3_nt: TGTGCCAGCAGTTACCTTCCCTCTGGAAACACCATATATTTT
cdr3_length: 13; d_call: -; clone_size: -; j_call: TRBJ1-1; v_call: TRBV6-5; cdr3_aa: CASSYSRGTEAFF; cdr3_nt: TGTGCCAGCAGTTACTCTCGGGGCACTGAAGCTTTCTTT
cdr3_length: 16; d_call: -; clone_size: -; j_call: TRBJ1-3; v_call: TRBV4-1; cdr3_aa: CASSQMDSSSGNTIYF; cdr3_nt: TGCGCCAGCAGCCAGATGGACAGTAGCTCTGGAAACACCATATATTTT
cdr3_length: 14; d_call: TRBD1; clone_size: -; j_call: TRBJ1-2; v_call: TRBV6-5; cdr3_aa: CASRGTGLNYGYPF; cdr3_nt: TGTGCCAGCAGGGGGACAGGGTTGAACTATGGCTACCCCTTC
cdr3_length: 17; d_call: TRBD1; clone_size: -; j_call: TRBJ2-7; v_call: TRBV10-3; cdr3_aa: CAISARLRDRGTYEQYF; cdr3_nt: TGTGCCATCAGTGCGCGCCTACGGGACAGGGGCACCTACGAGCAGTACTTC
cdr3_length: 14; d_call: -; clone_size: -; j_call: TRBJ1-1; v_call: TRBV2; cdr3_aa: CASRRGEWDTEAFF; cdr3_nt: TGTGCCAGCAGGCGGGGGGAGTGGGACACTGAAGCTTTCTTT
cdr3_length: 15; d_call: TRBD2; clone_size: -; j_call: TRBJ2-1; v_call: TRBV7-9; cdr3_aa: CASSLLAGAYNEQFF; cdr3_nt: TGTGCCAGCAGCCTACTAGCGGGAGCCTACAATGAGCAGTTCTTC
cdr3_length: 15; d_call: TRBD1; clone_size: -; j_call: TRBJ2-7; v_call: TRBV6-5; cdr3_aa: CASAGGWTGGGEQYF; cdr3_nt: TGTGCCAGCGCTGGAGGCTGGACAGGGGGCGGCGAGCAGTACTTC
cdr3_length: 14; d_call: -; clone_size: -; j_call: TRBJ2-7; v_call: TRBV15; cdr3_aa: CATSRDRVTYEQYF; cdr3_nt: TGTGCCACCAGCAGAGACAGGGTGACCTACGAGCAGTACTTC
cdr3_length: 13; d_call: TRBD2; clone_size: -; j_call: TRBJ2-3; v_call: TRBV13; cdr3_aa: CASSISGGGPQYF; cdr3_nt: TGTGCCAGCAGCATTAGCGGGGGGGGCCCGCAGTATTTT
cdr3_length: 17; d_call: TRBD1; clone_size: -; j_call: TRBJ2-6; v_call: TRBV7-9; cdr3_aa: CASSRTGGLSGANVLTF; cdr3_nt: TGTGCCAGCAGCCGGACAGGGGGACTCTCTGGGGCCAACGTCCTGACTTTC
cdr3_length: 14; d_call: -; clone_size: -; j_call: TRBJ2-5; v_call: TRBV7-2; cdr3_aa: CASSSVGVQETQYF; cdr3_nt: TGTGCCAGCAGCTCCGTCGGGGTACAAGAGACCCAGTACTTC
cdr3_length: 15; d_call: TRBD2; clone_size: -; j_call: TRBJ2-1; v_call: TRBV5-1; cdr3_aa: CASSPLAGGWNEQFF; cdr3_nt: TGCGCCAGCAGCCCCCTGGCGGGAGGGTGGAATGAGCAGTTCTTC
cdr3_length: 11; d_call: -; clone_size: -; j_call: TRBJ2-2; v_call: TRBV5-4; cdr3_aa: CASSRSGELFF; cdr3_nt: TGTGCCAGCAGCCGGTCCGGGGAGCTGTTTTTT
cdr3_length: 14; d_call: TRBD1; clone_size: -; j_call: TRBJ2-7; v_call: TRBV5-1; cdr3_aa: CASTRQGSTDEQYF; cdr3_nt: TGCGCCAGTACCCGACAGGGTTCGACGGACGAGCAGTACTTC
cdr3_length: 16; d_call: -; clone_size: -; j_call: TRBJ2-5; v_call: TRBV21-1; cdr3_aa: CASSTGLAVRRETQYF; cdr3_nt: TGTGCCAGCAGCACCGGACTAGCAGTTCGTCGAGAGACCCAGTACTTC
cdr3_length: 16; d_call: TRBD1; clone_size: -; j_call: TRBJ2-3; v_call: TRBV9; cdr3_aa: CASSSATDRFRDTQYF; cdr3_nt: TGTGCCAGCAGCTCAGCCACGGACAGGTTCAGAGATACGCAGTATTTT
cdr3_length: 15; d_call: TRBD2; clone_size: -; j_call: TRBJ2-3; v_call: TRBV2; cdr3_aa: CASSGRLAGMSTQYF; cdr3_nt: TGTGCCAGCAGTGGTCGGCTAGCGGGGATGAGTACGCAGTATTTT
cdr3_length: 15; d_call: -; clone_size: -; j_call: TRBJ1-3; v_call: TRBV6-1; cdr3_aa: CASRDSLFGGNTIYF; cdr3_nt: TGTGCCAGCAGGGACTCGCTGTTCGGGGGAAACACCATATATTTT
cdr3_length: 16; d_call: TRBD2; clone_size: few; j_call: TRBJ2-5; v_call: TRBV7-9; cdr3_aa: CASSILSGGAGETQYF; cdr3_nt: TGTGCCAGCAGCATCCTTAGCGGGGGGGCCGGAGAGACCCAGTACTTC
cdr3_length: 13; d_call: TRBD1; clone_size: -; j_call: TRBJ2-5; v_call: TRBV28; cdr3_aa: CASSDRVQETQYF; cdr3_nt: TGTGCCAGCAGTGACAGGGTCCAAGAGACCCAGTACTTC
cdr3_length: 15; d_call: -; clone_size: -; j_call: TRBJ1-1; v_call: TRBV7-2; cdr3_aa: CASRLGGGMNTEAFF; cdr3_nt: TGTGCCAGCAGACTCGGTGGGGGCATGAACACTGAAGCTTTCTTT
cdr3_length: 14; d_call: -; clone_size: once; j_call: TRBJ2-7; v_call: TRBV6-5; cdr3_aa: CASRTGHNSYEQYF; cdr3_nt: TGTGCCAGCAGAACCGGACACAACTCCTACGAGCAGTACTTC
cdr3_length: 13; d_call: -; clone_size: -; j_call: TRBJ1-3; v_call: TRBV6-4; cdr3_aa: CASVGESGNTIYF; cdr3_nt: TGTGCCAGCGTCGGGGAATCTGGAAACACCATATATTTT
cdr3_length: 12; d_call: -; clone_size: few; j_call: TRBJ2-5; v_call: TRBV7-9; cdr3_aa: CATGQGMETQYF; cdr3_nt: TGTGCCACCGGGCAGGGGATGGAGACCCAGTACTTC
cdr3_length: 14; d_call: TRBD1; clone_size: once; j_call: TRBJ2-1; v_call: TRBV2; cdr3_aa: CASSDRGQYNEQFF; cdr3_nt: TGTGCCAGCAGTGACCGGGGACAGTACAATGAGCAGTTCTTC
cdr3_length: 15; d_call: -; clone_size: -; j_call: TRBJ1-4; v_call: TRBV11-1; cdr3_aa: CASSRTRNPNEKLFF; cdr3_nt: TGTGCCAGCAGCCGTACCAGGAACCCTAATGAAAAACTGTTTTTT
cdr3_length: 14; d_call: TRBD1; clone_size: -; j_call: TRBJ1-1; v_call: TRBV29-1; cdr3_aa: CSVVPGQGNTEAFF; cdr3_nt: TGCAGCGTTGTGCCCGGACAGGGGAACACTGAAGCTTTCTTT
cdr3_length: 18; d_call: TRBD2; clone_size: -; j_call: TRBJ2-1; v_call: TRBV5-1; cdr3_aa: CASSIRPGLAGRLNEQFF; cdr3_nt: TGCGCCAGCAGCATTAGACCGGGACTAGCGGGGAGACTCAATGAGCAGTTCTTC
cdr3_length: 15; d_call: -; clone_size: few; j_call: TRBJ1-1; v_call: TRBV9; cdr3_aa: CASSVPPTGNTEAFF; cdr3_nt: TGTGCCAGCAGCGTACCCCCGACAGGGAACACTGAAGCTTTCTTT
cdr3_length: 13; d_call: TRBD1; clone_size: -; j_call: TRBJ2-7; v_call: TRBV28; cdr3_aa: CASNRDSSYEQYF; cdr3_nt: TGTGCCAGCAATCGGGACAGTTCCTACGAGCAGTACTTC